This TCR beta chain is from a study of beta chain features in type 1 diabetes. Study in general: Age, gender and cell yields were similar between patients and healthy donors.

Central memory, naive, regulatory and stem cell-like memory CD4+ cells were sorted by CD45RO/CCR7/CD25/CD127/CD95/CD27. The study, taken as a whole, reports: Shorter TCRB CDR3s, moderately but significantly so, marked every one of the four CD4+ subsets in Type 1 diabetes patients. The study found fewer insertions and more deletions at VDJ junctions in type 1 diabetes patients.

The investigators reverse transcribed all of the isolated RNA, so they sequenced expressed TCRB transcripts. Assay used: immunoSEQ multiplex PCR; TCRdb lists only in-frame clones, some missing. The sample holds some 190,000 clones, around 8% seen once. Concerning this clone: No antigen is known for it.

Germline V CDR1 and CDR2: SEHNR, FQNEAQ (reference sequence). CDR3 length: 15 amino acids. The germline V and J ends were trimmed by 3 bases and 2 bases, with 11 bases remaining between them. This TCR came from a woman aged 40 to 50 with type 1 diabetes. The V and J genes are TRBV7-9 and TRBJ1-5, with D uncertain. The sample consisted of central memory CD4+ T cells from blood. Here the CDR3 DNA reads TGTGCCAGCAGCTTGTCCGCCGGGGGCAATCAGCCCCAGCATTTT. Translated, it gives CASSLSAGGNQPQHF.